This TCR beta chain came from a study of blood T cell repertoires in COVID-19. About the study: Italy, Spain and the United States were the sources of the convalescent and acute COVID-19 samples. Sample material is recorded as cDNA or gDNA derived from T cells, B-cell-depleted T cells, or PBMCs.

This CDR3 is built from 15 residues. The V gene's germline CDR1 is SGHTA and CDR2 FQGNSA. V was shortened by 2 bases and J by 6 bases, with 15 bases between the two germline ends. Study processing details: Counts of nucleated cells, estimated from reference gene primer amplification, were obtained. TCRdb's table, derived via immunoSEQ multiplex PCR, lists solely in-frame clones and lacks some. V and J calls and clone size follow that table, whereas D and trimming were derived from the DNA. Seen here are about 76,000 clones, roughly 91% observed once, and the top ten hold approximately 29%. The TCR originated in an elderly woman with active or convalescent COVID-19. Sequencing was carried out using peripheral blood. The chain has TRBV7-2 and TRBJ2-3; a weak D match, TRBD2 (6 bases). Here the CDR3 reads CASSLQAGGYDTQYF. The CDR3 DNA reads TGTGCCAGCAGCTTACAGGCCGGGGGTTATGATACGCAGTATTTT.